What follows describes a single T cell receptor beta chain. One end of the junction varies from germline; a read error may be responsible. The CDR3 has 12 residues. Germline V gene lookup returns CDR1 SGHAT and CDR2 FQNNGV. No cell sorting was done before RNA was extracted from the tissue. The sample belongs to a study of tumor and adjacent non-tumor tissue in lung cancer. The library came from three nested PCR rounds adapted from ARM-PCR protocols. Each CDR3 protein is one row after TCRdb ran MiXCR on the multiplex PCR reads. The table shows approximately 75,000 distinct CDR3 sequences, with roughly 80% occurring only once.

The source is a woman aged 45-59 years with non-small cell lung cancer. V usage is TRBV11-2 and J usage is TRBJ1-2; 9 nucleotides line up with TRBD1. Sequenced: lung tumor tissue. The DNA for the CDR3 is TGTGCCAGCGTCCGGACAGGGGAAGGCTATACCTTC. It encodes CASVRTGEGYTF.